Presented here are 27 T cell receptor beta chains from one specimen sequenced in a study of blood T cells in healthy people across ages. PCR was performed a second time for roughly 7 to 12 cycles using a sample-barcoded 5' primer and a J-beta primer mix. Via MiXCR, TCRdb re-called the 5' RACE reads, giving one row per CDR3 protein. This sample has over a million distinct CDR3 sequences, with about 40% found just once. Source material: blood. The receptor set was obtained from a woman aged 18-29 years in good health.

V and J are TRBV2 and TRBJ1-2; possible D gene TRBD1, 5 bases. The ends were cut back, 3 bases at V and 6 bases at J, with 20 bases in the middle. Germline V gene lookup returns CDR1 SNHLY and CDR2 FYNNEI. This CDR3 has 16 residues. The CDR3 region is CASSEEQDYLDHGYTF. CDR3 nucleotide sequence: TGTGCCAGCAGTGAGGAACAGGACTATCTCGACCATGGCTACACCTTC.

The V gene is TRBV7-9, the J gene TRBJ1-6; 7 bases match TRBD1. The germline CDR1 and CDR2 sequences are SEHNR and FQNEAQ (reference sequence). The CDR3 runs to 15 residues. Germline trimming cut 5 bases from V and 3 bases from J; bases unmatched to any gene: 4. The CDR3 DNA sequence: TGTGCCAGCAGCCCTCGGACAGGCTATAATTCACCCCTCCACTTT. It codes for CASSPRTGYNSPLHF.

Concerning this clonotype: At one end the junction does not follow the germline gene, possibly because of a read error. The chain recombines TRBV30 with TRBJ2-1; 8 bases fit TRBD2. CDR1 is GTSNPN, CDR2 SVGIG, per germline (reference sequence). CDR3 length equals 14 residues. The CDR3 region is CTWSPGGSYNEQFF. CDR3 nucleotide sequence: TGTACCTGGAGTCCGGGGGGGTCCTACAATGAGCAGTTCTTC.

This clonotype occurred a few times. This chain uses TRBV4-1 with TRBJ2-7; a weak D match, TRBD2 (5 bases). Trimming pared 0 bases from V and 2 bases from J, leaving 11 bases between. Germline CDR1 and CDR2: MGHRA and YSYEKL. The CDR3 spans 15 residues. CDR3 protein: CASSQDGREPYEQYF. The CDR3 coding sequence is TGCGCCAGCAGCCAAGATGGTCGGGAACCCTACGAGCAGTACTTC.

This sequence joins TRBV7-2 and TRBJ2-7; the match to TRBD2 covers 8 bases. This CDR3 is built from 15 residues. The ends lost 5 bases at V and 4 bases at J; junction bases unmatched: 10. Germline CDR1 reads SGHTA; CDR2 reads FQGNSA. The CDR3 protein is CASSPTAGGSYEQYF. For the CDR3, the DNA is TGTGCCAGCAGCCCCACGGCGGGAGGAAGTTACGAGCAGTACTTC.

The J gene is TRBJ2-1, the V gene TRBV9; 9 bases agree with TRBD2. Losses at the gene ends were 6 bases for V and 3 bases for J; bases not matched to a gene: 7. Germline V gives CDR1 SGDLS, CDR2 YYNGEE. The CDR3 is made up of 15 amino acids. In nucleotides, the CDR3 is TGTGCCAGCATGTTGGGCGGGGGGGACTACAATGAGCAGTTCTTC. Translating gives CASMLGGGDYNEQFF.

CDR3 protein: CASSPHAKPYNEQYF. As DNA, the CDR3 is TGTGCCAGCAGTCCCCACGCCAAGCCCTACAATGAGCAGTACTTC. The chain has TRBV6-1 and TRBJ2-7, with unresolved D. The V and J ends lost 5 bases and 7 bases respectively, with 21 bases between them. CDR3 size: 15 residues. Per the germline V gene, CDR1 is MNHNS and CDR2 is SASEGT.

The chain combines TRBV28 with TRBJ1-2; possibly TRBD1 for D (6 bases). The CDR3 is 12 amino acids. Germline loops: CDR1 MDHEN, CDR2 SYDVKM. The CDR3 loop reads CAGGGAGYGYTF. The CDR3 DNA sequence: TGTGCTGGGGGGGGCGCAGGCTATGGCTACACCTTC.

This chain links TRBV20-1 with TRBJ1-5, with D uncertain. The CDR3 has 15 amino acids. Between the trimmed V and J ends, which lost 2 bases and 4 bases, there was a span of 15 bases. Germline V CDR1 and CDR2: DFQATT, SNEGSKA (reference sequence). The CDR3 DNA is TGCAGTGCTAGAAGGCACGGGCAGGTTAATCAGCCCCAGCATTTT. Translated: CSARRHGQVNQPQHF.

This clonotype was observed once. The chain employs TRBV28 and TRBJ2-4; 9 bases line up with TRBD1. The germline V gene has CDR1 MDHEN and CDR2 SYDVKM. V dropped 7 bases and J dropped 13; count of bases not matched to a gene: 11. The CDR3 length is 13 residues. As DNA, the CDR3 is TGTGCCAGCAAGACAGGGGGTCTAGGGGAGCAGTACTTC. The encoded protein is CASKTGGLGEQYF.

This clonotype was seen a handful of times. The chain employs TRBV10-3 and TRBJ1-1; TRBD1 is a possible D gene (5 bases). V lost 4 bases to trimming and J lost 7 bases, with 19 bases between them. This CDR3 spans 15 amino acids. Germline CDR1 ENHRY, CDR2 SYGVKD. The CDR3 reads CAISARGEGQNEAFF. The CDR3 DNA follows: TGTGCCATCAGTGCCCGGGGGGAGGGGCAAAATGAAGCTTTCTTT.

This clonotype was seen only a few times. The CDR3: CASSQDKGNEQYF. In DNA, the CDR3 is TGTGCCAGCTCACAGGATAAGGGGAATGAGCAGTACTTC. This chain connects TRBV18 to TRBJ2-7, with D perhaps matching TRBD1 (5 bases). The CDR3 consists of 13 residues. In germline, CDR1 is KGHSH, CDR2 LQKENI. V gave up 4 bases and J gave up 7 bases, with 14 bases separating them.

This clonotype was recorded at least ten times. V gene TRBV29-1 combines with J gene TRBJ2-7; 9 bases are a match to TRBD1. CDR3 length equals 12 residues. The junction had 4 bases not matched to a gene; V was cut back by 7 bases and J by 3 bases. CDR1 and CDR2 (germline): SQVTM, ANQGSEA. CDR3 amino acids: CSAGDRDYEQYF. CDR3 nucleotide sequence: TGCAGCGCCGGGGACAGGGACTACGAGCAGTACTTC.

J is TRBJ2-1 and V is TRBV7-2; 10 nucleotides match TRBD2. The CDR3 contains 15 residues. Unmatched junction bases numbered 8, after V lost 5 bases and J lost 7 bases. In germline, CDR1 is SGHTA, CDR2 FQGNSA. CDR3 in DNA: TGTGCCAGCAGCGCCATAGCGGGAGGCGGTAATGAGCAGTTCTTC. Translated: CASSAIAGGGNEQFF. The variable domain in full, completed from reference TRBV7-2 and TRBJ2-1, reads GAGVSQSPSNKVTEKGKDVELRCDPISGHTALYWYRQSLGQGLEFLIYFQGNSAPDKSGLPSDRFSAERTGGSVSTLTIQRTQQEDSAVYLCASSAIAGGGNEQFFGPGTRLTVL.

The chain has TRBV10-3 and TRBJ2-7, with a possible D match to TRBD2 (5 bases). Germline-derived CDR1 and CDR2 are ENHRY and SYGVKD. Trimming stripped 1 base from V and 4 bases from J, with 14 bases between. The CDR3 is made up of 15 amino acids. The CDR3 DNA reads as TGTGCCATCAGTGAGTTAGGACTGTCTAGGTACGAGCAGTACTTC. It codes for CAISELGLSRYEQYF.

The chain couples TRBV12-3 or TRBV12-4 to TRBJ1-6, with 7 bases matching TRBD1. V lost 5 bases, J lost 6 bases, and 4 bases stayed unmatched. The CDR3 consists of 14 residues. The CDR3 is CASSRTGPNSPLHF. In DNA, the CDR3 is TGTGCCAGCAGTCGGACAGGACCTAATTCACCCCTCCACTTT.

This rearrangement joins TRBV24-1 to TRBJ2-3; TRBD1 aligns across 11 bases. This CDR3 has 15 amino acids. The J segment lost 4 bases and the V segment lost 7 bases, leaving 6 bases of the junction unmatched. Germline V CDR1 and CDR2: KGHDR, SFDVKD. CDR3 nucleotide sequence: TGTGCCACCAGCCCAAAGGGACAGGGGGCAGATACGCAGTATTTT. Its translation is CATSPKGQGADTQYF.

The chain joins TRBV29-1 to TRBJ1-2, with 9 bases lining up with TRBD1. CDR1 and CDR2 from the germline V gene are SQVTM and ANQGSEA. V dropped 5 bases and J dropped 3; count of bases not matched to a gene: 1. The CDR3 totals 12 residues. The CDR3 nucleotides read TGCAGCGTTCGACAGGGGGACTATGGCTACACCTTC. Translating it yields CSVRQGDYGYTF.

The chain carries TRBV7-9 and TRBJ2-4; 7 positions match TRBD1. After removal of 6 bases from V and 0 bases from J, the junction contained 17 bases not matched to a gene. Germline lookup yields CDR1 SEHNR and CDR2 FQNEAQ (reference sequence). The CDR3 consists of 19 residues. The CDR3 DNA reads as TGTGCCAGCAGTTGTAGCCTGGGACAGAATAGGCTAGCCAAAAACATTCAGTACTTC. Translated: CASSCSLGQNRLAKNIQYF.

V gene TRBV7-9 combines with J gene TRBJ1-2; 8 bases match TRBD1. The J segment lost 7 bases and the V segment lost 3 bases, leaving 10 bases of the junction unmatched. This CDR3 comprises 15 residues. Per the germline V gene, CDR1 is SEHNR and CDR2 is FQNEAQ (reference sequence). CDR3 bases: TGTGCCAGCAGCTTGGTAGGGACAGGTGGTGGTGGCTACACCTTC. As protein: CASSLVGTGGGGYTF.

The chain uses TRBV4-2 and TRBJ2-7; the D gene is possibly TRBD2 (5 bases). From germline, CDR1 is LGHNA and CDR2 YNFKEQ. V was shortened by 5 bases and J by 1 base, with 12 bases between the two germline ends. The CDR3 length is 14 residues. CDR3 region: CASSALVGSYEQYF. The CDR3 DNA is TGTGCCAGCAGCGCACTAGTTGGGTCCTACGAGCAGTACTTC.

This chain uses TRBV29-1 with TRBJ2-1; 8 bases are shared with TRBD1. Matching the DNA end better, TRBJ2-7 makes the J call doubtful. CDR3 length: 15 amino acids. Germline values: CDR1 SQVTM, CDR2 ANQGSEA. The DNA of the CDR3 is TGCAGCGTTGCGCCGGGACAGGCGCTATACAATGAGCAGTACTTC. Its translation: CSVAPGQALYNEQYF.

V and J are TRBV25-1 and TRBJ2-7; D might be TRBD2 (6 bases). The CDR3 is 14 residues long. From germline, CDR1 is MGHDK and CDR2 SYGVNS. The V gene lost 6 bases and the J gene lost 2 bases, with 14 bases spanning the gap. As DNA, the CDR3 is TGTGCCAGCAGGGACGGGACTTTTACCTACGAGCAGTACTTC. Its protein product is CASRDGTFTYEQYF.

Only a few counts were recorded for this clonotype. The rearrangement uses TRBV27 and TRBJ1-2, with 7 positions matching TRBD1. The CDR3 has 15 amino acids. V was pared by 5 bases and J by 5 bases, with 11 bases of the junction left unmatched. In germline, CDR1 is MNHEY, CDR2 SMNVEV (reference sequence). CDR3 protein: CASSPKQGQGYGYTF. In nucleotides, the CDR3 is TGTGCCAGCAGTCCGAAACAGGGGCAAGGATATGGCTACACCTTC.

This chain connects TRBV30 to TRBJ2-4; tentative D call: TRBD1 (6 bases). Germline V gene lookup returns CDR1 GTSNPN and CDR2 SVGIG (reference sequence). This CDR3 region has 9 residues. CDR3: CAAGDIQYF. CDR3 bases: TGTGCTGCAGGGGACATTCAGTACTTC.

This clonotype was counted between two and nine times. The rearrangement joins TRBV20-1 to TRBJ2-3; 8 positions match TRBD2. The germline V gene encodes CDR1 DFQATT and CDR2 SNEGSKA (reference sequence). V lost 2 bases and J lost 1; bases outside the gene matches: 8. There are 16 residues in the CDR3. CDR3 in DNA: TGCAGTGCTAGACGAGCGGGAGCTTTGGGCACAGATACGCAGTATTTT. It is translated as CSARRAGALGTDTQYF.

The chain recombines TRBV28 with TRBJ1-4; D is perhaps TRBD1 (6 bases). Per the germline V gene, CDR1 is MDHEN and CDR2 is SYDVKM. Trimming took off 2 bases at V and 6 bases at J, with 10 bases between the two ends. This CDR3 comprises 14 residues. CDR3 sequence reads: CASSLRGLDEKLFF. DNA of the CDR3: TGTGCCAGCAGTTTACGGGGGCTGGATGAAAAACTGTTTTTT.